The present T cell receptor (beta chain) was sequenced within a study of long-term antiretroviral therapy in people with HIV. General study results and limits: Spans of CDR3 length were tighter for HIV repertoires than for controls.

As regards this clone: What it binds is unknown.

immunoSEQ v3.0 was run at survey level. Profiled with immunoSEQ multiplex PCR; TCRdb holds only in-frame clones, not every one. The sample has approximately 10,000 clones; less than 80% are singletons. Per the germline V gene, CDR1 is MNHEY and CDR2 is SMNVEV (reference sequence). Trimming took off 6 bases at V and 8 bases at J, with 19 bases between the two ends. This CDR3 is 14 amino acids long. The sequencing here drew on unsorted PBMCs, taken at the start of antiretroviral therapy, before treatment. This TCR was sampled from a man between 25 and 39 years old with HIV. This sequence joins TRBV27 and TRBJ2-5; D possibly matches TRBD1 or TRBD2 (5 bases each). The CDR3 sequence: CASSPPGPVVTQYF. CDR3 nucleotides: TGTGCCAGCAGCCCTCCGGGACCGGTGGTAACCCAGTACTTC.